The next 18 T cell receptor beta chains were all read from a single sample in a study of blood T cell repertoires in COVID-19. Measured with immunoSEQ multiplex PCR; TCRdb has only the in-frame clones, and not every one. The sample lists about 180,000 clones, about 85% occurring once. The sequencing sample was made of peripheral blood. Receptors were obtained from a woman in her 50s with COVID-19, enrolled during active disease.

This rearrangement joins TRBV19 to TRBJ2-3; 11 bases line up with TRBD1. Germline CDR1 and CDR2: LNHDA and SQIVND (reference sequence). V lost 3 bases, J lost 4 bases, and 6 bases stayed unmatched. The length of the CDR3 is 16 residues. The CDR3 loop reads CASSIIPGQGADTQYF. The CDR3 DNA sequence: TGTGCCAGTAGTATCATCCCGGGACAGGGGGCAGATACGCAGTATTTT.

The V and J genes are TRBV7-8 and TRBJ2-2, with D possibly TRBD2 on 5 matching bases. This CDR3 is 16 amino acids long. Germline V gene lookup returns CDR1 SGHVS and CDR2 FQNEAQ. Trimming stripped 2 bases from V and 6 bases from J, with 16 bases between. In DNA, the CDR3 is TGTGCCAGCAGCTTATTTTCTAGCCGGTCCCCCGGGGAGCTGTTTTTT. Protein: CASSLFSSRSPGELFF.

This clone was counted between two and nine times. The chain has TRBV7-6 and TRBJ2-7, with TRBD2 matching 9 bases. Germline assignment: CDR1 SGHVS and CDR2 FNYEAQ. The V gene end was trimmed by 3 bases and the J gene end by 4 bases; junction bases not matched to a gene: 10. The CDR3 covers 16 residues. CDR3 in DNA: TGTGCCAGCAGCTTCGGGCTAGCGGGGACAGATTACGAGCAGTACTTC. It is translated as CASSFGLAGTDYEQYF.

This chain connects TRBV10-3 to TRBJ1-5; a weak D match, TRBD1 (5 bases). V lost 10 bases and J lost 7, with 14 bases in between. Germline CDR1 is ENHRY and CDR2 is SYGVKD. CDR3 size: 12 residues. This CDR3 is CASLGRRQPQHF. The CDR3, as DNA: TGTGCCAGCCTGGGGCGGAGACAGCCCCAGCATTTT.

The J gene is TRBJ2-5, the V gene TRBV4-2; 7 bases match TRBD2. V was pared by 4 bases and J by 0 bases, with 11 bases of the junction left unmatched. Germline CDR1 and CDR2: LGHNA and YNFKEQ. CDR3 size: 17 residues. CDR3 residues: CASSLGVASGDQETQYF. In DNA form, the CDR3 reads TGTGCCAGCAGCCTAGGGGTGGCTAGCGGCGACCAAGAGACCCAGTACTTC.

The gene calls are TRBV2 and TRBJ2-5; 7 nucleotides match TRBD2. This CDR3 has 15 amino acids. V trimming: 7 bases; J trimming: 5 bases; junction bases outside the gene matches: 13. Germline loops: CDR1 SNHLY, CDR2 FYNNEI. CDR3 sequence: CASTQGRVSGETQYF. CDR3 sequence (DNA): TGTGCCAGCACCCAAGGGAGGGTGAGTGGGGAGACCCAGTACTTC.

This chain uses TRBV3-1 (or the pseudogene TRBV3-2) with TRBJ2-1, with TRBD2 identical over 10 bases. V gave up 0 bases and J gave up 4 bases; unmatched junction bases: 9. The CDR3 extends over 18 amino acids. CDR1 is LGHDT and CDR2 is YNNKEL in the germline V gene (reference sequence). CDR3 loop: CASSQEQSGGASYNEQFF. CDR3 nucleotides: TGTGCCAGCAGCCAAGAGCAGAGCGGGGGGGCCTCATACAATGAGCAGTTCTTC.

The J gene is TRBJ2-3, the V gene TRBV7-2, with D unclear. This CDR3 is built from 15 residues. The germline V gene has CDR1 SGHTA and CDR2 FQGNSA. V lost 1 base, J lost 5 bases, and 13 bases lay in between. DNA of the CDR3: TGTGCCAGCAGCTTAGTGTCTACCACGGGAGATACGCAGTATTTT. The encoded protein is CASSLVSTTGDTQYF.

Points on this clone: The identical CDR3 is also encoded by other nucleotide sequences in the sample. The V and J genes are TRBV5-1 and TRBJ1-3; D not resolved. CDR1 and CDR2 from the germline V gene are SGHRS and YFSETQ. V was cut by 0 bases and J by 0 bases, with 4 bases left in between. This CDR3 is 14 amino acids long. CDR3 residues: CASSLDSSGNTIYF. CDR3 nucleotide sequence: TGCGCCAGCAGCTTGGACAGCTCTGGAAACACCATATATTTT.

This rearrangement joins TRBV3-1 (or the pseudogene TRBV3-2) to TRBJ2-1; 11 bases map to TRBD2. The germline CDR1 and CDR2 sequences are LGHDT and YNNKEL (reference sequence). The CDR3 spans 16 residues. Trimming at V came to 5 bases and at J to 8 bases, leaving 11 bases not matched to a gene. Written as DNA, the CDR3 is TGTGCCAGCAGCTTCCCGACTAGCGGGGCGTTTGATGAGCAGTTCTTC. This sequence encodes CASSFPTSGAFDEQFF.

This chain links TRBV5-5 with TRBJ2-7, with 13 bases lining up with TRBD2. The V gene's germline CDR1 is SGHKS and CDR2 YYEKEE (reference sequence). CDR3 length equals 17 residues. V was pared by 1 base and J by 2 bases, with 6 bases of the junction left unmatched. The CDR3 is CASSLRATSGGAYEQYF. The CDR3 coding sequence is TGTGCCAGCAGCTTGCGGGCTACTAGCGGGGGGGCCTACGAGCAGTACTTC. Full variable domain (missing parts from reference TRBV5-5 and TRBJ2-7): DAGVTQSPTHLIKTRGQQVTLRCSPISGHKSVSWYQQVLGQGPQFIFQYYEKEERGRGNFPDRFSARQFPNYSSELNVNALLLGDSALYLCASSLRATSGGAYEQYFGPGTRLTVT.

The chain combines TRBV28 with TRBJ2-5; 8 nucleotides match TRBD1. CDR1 is MDHEN, CDR2 SYDVKM, per germline. The CDR3 has 16 amino acids. The V segment lost 6 bases and the J segment 1 base; nucleotides outside the gene matches: 10. CDR3 loop: CASRPTVGTGQETQYF. DNA of the CDR3: TGTGCCAGCAGACCGACCGTCGGGACAGGCCAAGAGACCCAGTACTTC.

The V gene is TRBV24-1, the J gene TRBJ1-1; no clear D gene. Trimming took 4 bases from V and 11 from J, leaving 10 bases between them. Germline V gene sequence: CDR1 KGHDR, CDR2 SFDVKD. The CDR3 is 11 amino acids. The CDR3 sequence is CATSDGRSAFF. CDR3 DNA: TGTGCCACCAGTGACGGCAGGTCGGCTTTCTTT.

The chain uses TRBV5-1 and TRBJ1-3; 12 nucleotides align to TRBD1. The CDR3 covers 15 residues. V trimming: 4 bases; J trimming: 4 bases; junction bases outside the gene matches: 3. From germline, CDR1 is SGHRS and CDR2 YFSETQ. CDR3 coding DNA: TGCGCCAGCAGCGTCGGGACAGGGGGCGGAAACACCATATATTTT. Amino acids: CASSVGTGGGNTIYF.

V gene TRBV6-6 combines with J gene TRBJ2-5; possibly TRBD2 for D (7 bases). V was cut by 5 bases and J by 5 bases, with 12 bases left in between. CDR1 is MNHNY and CDR2 is SVGAGI in the germline V gene (reference sequence). The length of the CDR3 is 13 residues. CDR3 region: CASSGAGAETQYF. The DNA for the CDR3 is TGTGCCAGCAGTGGGGCGGGGGCGGAGACCCAGTACTTC.

J is TRBJ2-6 and V is TRBV4-1; 12 bases agree with TRBD1. The trim removed 3 bases at V and 4 bases at J, leaving 7 bases unmatched. This CDR3 has 18 amino acids. Per the germline V gene, CDR1 is MGHRA and CDR2 is YSYEKL. CDR3 nucleotides: TGCGCCAGCAGCCAGCCGGGACAGGGGGCGCAAGGGGCCAACGTCCTGACTTTC. Amino acid sequence: CASSQPGQGAQGANVLTF.

The rearrangement links TRBV30 to TRBJ1-5, with D perhaps matching TRBD1 (5 bases). Trimming removed 1 base from V and 0 bases from J, with 7 bases in between. Germline V CDR1 and CDR2: GTSNPN, SVGIG (reference sequence). This CDR3 is built from 14 residues. CDR3 DNA sequence: TGTGCCTGGAGTGCCCAGGGTAGCAATCAGCCCCAGCATTTT. Translation: CAWSAQGSNQPQHF.

The chain combines TRBV24-1 with TRBJ1-2; a possible D gene is TRBD1 (6 bases). V dropped 0 bases and J dropped 8 bases, with 15 bases sitting between them. This CDR3 has 15 residues. Germline CDR1 KGHDR, CDR2 SFDVKD. The CDR3 loop reads CATSDLGRGADGYTF. The CDR3 DNA follows: TGTGCCACCAGTGATTTGGGGAGGGGGGCGGACGGCTACACCTTC.